The entry that follows covers one T cell receptor beta chain sequence. Trimming took off 4 bases at V and 7 bases at J, with 11 bases between the two ends. Germline CDR1 SEHNR, CDR2 FQNEAQ (reference sequence). The CDR3 length is 13 residues. This specimen belongs to a study of OX40 agonist ivuxolimab in advanced cancers. Study-level background: Ivuxolimab is an agonistic anti-OX40 (CD134) antibody, and patients were treated with it. Intravenous ivuxolimab at 0.01 to 10 mg/kg was given to patients every 2 weeks.

Here immunoSEQ multiplex PCR was the method, and the copy in TCRdb shows in-frame clones only, minus some. The data show about 89,000 clones, more than 75% seen once. The investigators sampled blood at baseline, at cycle 4 day 1, and at cycle 7 day 1. Specimen: CD4+ or CD8+ T cells sorted from blood, collected in a trial of the OX40 agonist ivuxolimab. V gene TRBV7-9 combines with J gene TRBJ1-5, with TRBD1 as a possible D gene (5 bases). The receptor was isolated from an adult with an advanced solid tumor such as melanoma, head and neck, liver or kidney cancer. This chain's CDR3 is CASSSQGNQPQHF. CDR3 coding DNA: TGTGCCAGCAGCTCCCAGGGAAACCAGCCCCAGCATTTT.